Presented here are 5 T cell receptor beta chains from one specimen sequenced in a study of cytomegalovirus exposure and HLA in healthy donors. The PCR had 60 Vbeta and 13 Jbeta primers. Data came from immunoSEQ multiplex PCR; TCRdb stores just in-frame clones and leaves some out. The sample consists of about 130,000 clones, around 85% of them appearing once. Source material: PBMCs. These receptors were taken from a woman younger than 45 in good health and CMV-seropositive.

The rearrangement joins TRBV5-1 to TRBJ2-7; TRBD1 aligns across 8 bases. This CDR3 has 14 amino acids. With 4 bases clipped from V and 10 bases from J, the junction kept 13 bases outside the gene matches. Germline CDR1 reads SGHRS; CDR2 reads YFSETQ. The CDR3 loop is CASSDRTGPGKQYF. CDR3 nucleotides: TGCGCCAGCAGCGACCGGACAGGGCCAGGGAAACAGTACTTC.

This clone has just one count. The chain uses TRBV27 and TRBJ1-5; D is undetermined. This CDR3 spans 14 amino acids. Germline values: CDR1 MNHEY, CDR2 SMNVEV (reference sequence). The V gene lost 5 bases and the J gene lost 0 bases, with 8 bases spanning the gap. As DNA, the CDR3 is TGTGCCAGCAGTCTAGGATATAGCAATCAGCCCCAGCATTTT. It codes for CASSLGYSNQPQHF.

This clone was counted between two and nine times. The chain carries TRBV30 and TRBJ2-3, with a weak D call TRBD1 (6 bases). The V end was cut by 2 bases, the J end by 4 bases, with 16 bases between. The CDR3 runs 15 residues. CDR1 and CDR2 (germline): GTSNPN, SVGIG (reference sequence). The CDR3 reads CAWSPYWTAPDTQYF. The CDR3 nucleotides read TGTGCCTGGAGTCCATACTGGACAGCTCCAGATACGCAGTATTTT.

The chain joins TRBV5-1 to TRBJ2-7; D may be TRBD1 (5 bases). V lost 0 bases to trimming and J lost 1 base, with 11 bases between them. CDR1 SGHRS and CDR2 YFSETQ come from the germline V gene. CDR3 length: 15 amino acids. The CDR3 sequence is CASSLAGIESYEQYF. The CDR3, as DNA: TGCGCCAGCAGCTTGGCAGGGATAGAATCCTACGAGCAGTACTTC.

The chain carries TRBV5-6 and TRBJ2-7, with D perhaps TRBD1 (6 bases). Per germline, CDR1 SGHDT and CDR2 YYEEEE. The V end lost 6 bases, the J end lost 3 bases, and 13 bases lay between the germline ends. The CDR3 is made up of 13 amino acids. The CDR3 spells CASNKKDSYEQYF. Here the CDR3 DNA reads TGTGCCAGCAACAAAAAGGACAGCTACGAGCAGTACTTC.